What follows is one T cell receptor (beta chain) and its context. Antigen unknown. The junction and the germline gene differ at one end; a read error may be behind it. This sample is part of a study of cytomegalovirus exposure and HLA in healthy donors. Findings and caveats of the study: Several of the most significant clusters were apparently associated with common viral pathogens in a later analysis.

60 Vbeta and 13 Jbeta primers were used in PCR. Original processing notes: A later analysis counted 65 million to 90 million unique TCR beta chains, some 10 million shared. The table came from immunoSEQ multiplex PCR; TCRdb's copy has only in-frame clones and leaves some out. Clonal size and the V and J genes are those of that table, whereas D and trimming came from the DNA. The sample shows some 200,000 clones, about three quarters of them seen only once. The length of the CDR3 is 15 residues. Germline lookup yields CDR1 SSHAT and CDR2 FNYEAQ (reference sequence). The rearrangement uses TRBV7-7 and TRBJ2-7; D possibly corresponds to TRBD2 (6 bases). Sequenced: PBMCs. The TCR sequence derives from a man in his late teens or twenties in good health and CMV-seronegative. The CDR3 loop is CASSAGQSPNYEQYF. CDR3 nucleotides: TGTGCTAGCAGCGCGGGGCAGTCCCCAAATTACGAGCAGTACTTC.